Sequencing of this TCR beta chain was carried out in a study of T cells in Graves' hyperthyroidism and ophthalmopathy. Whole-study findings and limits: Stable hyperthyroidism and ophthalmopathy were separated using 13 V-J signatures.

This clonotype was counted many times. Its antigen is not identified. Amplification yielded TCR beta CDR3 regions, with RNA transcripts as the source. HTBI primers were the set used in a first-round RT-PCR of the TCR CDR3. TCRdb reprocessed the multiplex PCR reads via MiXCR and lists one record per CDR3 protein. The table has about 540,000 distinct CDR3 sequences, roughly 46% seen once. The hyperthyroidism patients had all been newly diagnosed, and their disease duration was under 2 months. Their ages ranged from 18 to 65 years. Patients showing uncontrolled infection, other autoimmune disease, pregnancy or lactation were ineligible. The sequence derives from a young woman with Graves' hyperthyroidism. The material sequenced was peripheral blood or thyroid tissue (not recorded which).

CDR3 in amino acids: CASTGTGELFF. The CDR3 coding sequence is TGCGCCAGCACTGGCACCGGGGAGCTGTTTTTT. V and J are TRBV10-2 and TRBJ2-2; D not certain. The ends were cut back, 7 bases at V and 4 bases at J, with 4 bases in the middle. Germline V gene lookup returns CDR1 WSHSY and CDR2 SAAADI. The CDR3 has 11 amino acids.